What follows is one T cell receptor (beta chain) and its context. The antigen remains undetermined. Other DNA variants within this sample encode the same CDR3. The CDR3 sequence is 16 residues long. Germline CDR1 is SGHRS and CDR2 is YFSETQ. V gave up 4 bases and J gave up 3 bases; unmatched junction bases: 6. The sample belongs to a study of cytomegalovirus exposure and HLA in healthy donors. The PCR had 60 Vbeta and 13 Jbeta primers. Produced via immunoSEQ multiplex PCR; TCRdb's table is partial and in-frame only. This sample carries around 93,000 clones, approximately 69% of them seen once, and the ten largest clones take about 6%. Broader study findings: The number of N-insertions in an Asian-associated ancestry cluster was reportedly below the roughly 660-donor mean in a later analysis.

The sample was PBMCs. This sequence originates from a boy younger than 18 in good health and CMV-seropositive. The chain recombines TRBV5-1 with TRBJ2-2, with TRBD1 identical over 10 bases. CDR3 sequence: CASSPGQGPDTGELFF. The CDR3 DNA reads as TGCGCCAGCAGCCCGGGACAGGGGCCCGACACCGGGGAGCTGTTTTTT.